The 23 T cell receptor beta chains listed next were all sequenced from one sample in a study of blood T cell repertoires in COVID-19. Profiled with immunoSEQ multiplex PCR; TCRdb holds only in-frame clones, not every one. The data hold 200,000 to 250,000 clones, with 75% to 85% observed a single time. Sequences were obtained from PBMCs or T cells enriched from blood (not recorded which). These receptors were obtained from a man aged 25-40 years with acute COVID-19.

Written as DNA, the CDR3 is TGCGCCAGCAGCCAGGAGCCTAGCGGGGGGGGTGAGACCCAGTACTTC. It translates to CASSQEPSGGGETQYF. This sequence joins TRBV4-1 and TRBJ2-5; 12 bases fit TRBD2. This CDR3 has 16 residues. From germline, CDR1 is MGHRA and CDR2 YSYEKL. With 3 bases clipped from V and 5 bases from J, the junction kept 7 bases outside the gene matches.

This chain joins TRBV7-9 and TRBJ2-7; D is perhaps TRBD2 (5 bases). The germline V and J ends were trimmed by 4 bases and 7 bases, with 17 bases remaining between them. The CDR3 has 14 amino acids. CDR1 is SEHNR and CDR2 is FQNEAQ in the germline V gene (reference sequence). In DNA, the CDR3 is TGTGCCAGCAGCTCAGACGACGGGGTAAAGGAGCAGTACTTC. This sequence encodes CASSSDDGVKEQYF.

The chain is built from TRBV7-9 and TRBJ1-6; D is undetermined. The CDR3 runs to 15 residues. The V gene's germline CDR1 is SEHNR and CDR2 FQNEAQ (reference sequence). Trimming removed 1 base from V and 10 bases from J, with 14 bases in between. CDR3 sequence reads: CASSLVSGMGSPLHF. Written as DNA, the CDR3 is TGTGCCAGCAGCTTAGTATCCGGGATGGGATCACCCCTCCACTTT.

The CDR3 loop is CASSPWRGQGTYGYTF. Here the CDR3 DNA reads TGTGCCAGCAGTCCTTGGCGGGGACAGGGGACCTATGGCTACACCTTC. The gene calls are TRBV27 and TRBJ1-2; 10 positions match TRBD1. There are 16 residues in the CDR3. Germline V gene sequence: CDR1 MNHEY, CDR2 SMNVEV (reference sequence). The ends lost 5 bases at V and 4 bases at J; junction bases unmatched: 10.

The rearrangement joins TRBV28 to TRBJ1-5; weak D call: TRBD1 (5 bases). This CDR3 has 15 residues. V was shortened by 2 bases and J by 4 bases, with 12 bases between the two germline ends. CDR1 and CDR2 (germline): MDHEN, SYDVKM. CDR3 amino acids: CASSLPDSPNQPQHF. CDR3 in DNA: TGTGCCAGCAGTTTACCCGACAGCCCGAATCAGCCCCAGCATTTT.

This clone was counted ten times or more. This rearrangement joins TRBV18 to TRBJ2-1, with D perhaps matching TRBD2 (7 bases). Germline CDR1 KGHSH, CDR2 LQKENI. V was clipped by 2 bases and J by 4 bases, with 15 bases between them. The CDR3 loop spans 16 amino acids. The CDR3 DNA follows: TGTGCCAGCTCACCAAAGGCGGGGGCGAGATACAATGAGCAGTTCTTC. Encoded protein: CASSPKAGARYNEQFF. Supplemented by reference TRBV18 and TRBJ2-1, the full variable domain reads NAGVMQNPRHLVRRRGQEARLRCSPMKGHSHVYWYRQLPEEGLKFMVYLQKENIIDESGMPKERFSAEFPKEGPSILRIQQVVRGDSAAYFCASSPKAGARYNEQFFGPGTRLTVL.

This chain joins TRBV12-3 or TRBV12-4 and TRBJ2-2, with D perhaps TRBD2 (6 bases). This CDR3 region has 12 residues. CDR3 sequence: CAGRGSAGELFF. As DNA, the CDR3 is TGTGCTGGCCGGGGGAGCGCCGGGGAGCTGTTTTTT.

This chain joins TRBV11-2 and TRBJ2-7; D may be TRBD1 (6 bases). Germline lookup yields CDR1 SGHAT and CDR2 FQNNGV. Between the trimmed V and J ends, which lost 1 base and 9 bases, there was a span of 16 bases. The CDR3 extends over 14 amino acids. In nucleotides, the CDR3 is TGTGCCAGCAGCTTAGGGACAGAAACTACGGGGCAGTACTTC. This gives the protein CASSLGTETTGQYF.

This clone came up once. The chain links TRBV7-6 to TRBJ2-1, with 7 bases aligning to TRBD1. CDR1 is SGHVS, CDR2 FNYEAQ, per germline. The CDR3 consists of 16 residues. V was pared by 1 base and J by 4 bases, with 7 bases of the junction left unmatched. CDR3 amino acids: CASSLGQGQAYNEQFF. CDR3 coding DNA: TGTGCCAGCAGCTTAGGTCAAGGACAGGCGTACAATGAGCAGTTCTTC.

The chain joins TRBV11-2 to TRBJ1-6; D is uncertain. Trimming pared 2 bases from V and 6 bases from J, leaving 14 bases between. This CDR3 contains 16 residues. Germline V gives CDR1 SGHAT, CDR2 FQNNGV. CDR3 bases: TGTGCCAGCAGCTTAACTCGGGGTATGGGTAATTCACCCCTCCACTTT. It encodes CASSLTRGMGNSPLHF.

This sequence joins TRBV7-9 and TRBJ2-4; 12 nucleotides agree with TRBD2. CDR3 length: 17 residues. Germline V gene lookup returns CDR1 SEHNR and CDR2 FQNEAQ (reference sequence). Trimming cost V 6 bases and J 0 bases; bases outside gene matches: 6. The CDR3 is CASSRTSGVLAKNIQYF. The CDR3 DNA reads as TGTGCCAGCAGTCGGACTAGCGGGGTCCTAGCCAAAAACATTCAGTACTTC.

This sequence joins TRBV9 and TRBJ2-1; 9 bases align to TRBD2. Germline values: CDR1 SGDLS, CDR2 YYNGEE. This CDR3 region has 18 residues. Trimming cost V 4 bases and J 6 bases; bases outside gene matches: 17. The chain's CDR3 is CASSPILKGGGAGNEQFF. The CDR3 coding sequence is TGTGCCAGCAGCCCCATCCTGAAGGGCGGGGGGGCAGGCAATGAGCAGTTCTTC. Supplemented by reference TRBV9 and TRBJ2-1, the full variable domain reads DSGVTQTPKHLITATGQRVTLRCSPRSGDLSVYWYQQSLDQGLQFLIQYYNGEERAKGNILERFSAQQFPDLHSELNLSSLELGDSALYFCASSPILKGGGAGNEQFFGPGTRLTVL.

In this sample, this clone turned up a few times. V is TRBV18 and J is TRBJ1-1, with a tentative D call TRBD1 (6 bases). The germline V gene encodes CDR1 KGHSH and CDR2 LQKENI. Trimming removed 0 bases at V and 3 bases at J, with 11 bases between. The CDR3 loop spans 15 amino acids. The CDR3 loop is CASSPPTGRDTEAFF. CDR3 DNA sequence: TGTGCCAGCTCACCACCAACAGGGCGGGACACTGAAGCTTTCTTT.

The V and J genes are TRBV19 and TRBJ2-2, with 7 bases aligning to TRBD1. V lost 7 bases and J lost 3; bases outside the gene matches: 8. Germline CDR1 is LNHDA and CDR2 is SQIVND (reference sequence). This CDR3 is built from 15 residues. The CDR3 DNA reads as TGTGCCAGTATCCCGGACAGGCTGGACACCGGGGAGCTGTTTTTT. It codes for CASIPDRLDTGELFF. The full variable domain, in which reference TRBV19 and TRBJ2-2 provide the parts outside the CDR3, is DGGITQSPKYLFRKEGQNVTLSCEQNLNHDAMYWYRQDPGQGLRLIYYSQIVNDFQKGDIAEGYSVSREKKESFPLTVTSAQKNPTAFYLCASIPDRLDTGELFFGEGSRLTVL.

The chain is built from TRBV12-3 or TRBV12-4 and TRBJ1-1, with D maybe TRBD1 (5 bases). The V end was cut by 10 bases, the J end by 1 base, with 13 bases between. There are 13 residues in the CDR3. The CDR3 loop is CATGRGWNTEAFF. CDR3 sequence (DNA): TGTGCCACCGGTCGGGGGTGGAACACTGAAGCTTTCTTT.

The gene calls are TRBV27 and TRBJ2-6, with D tentatively TRBD1 (6 bases). Germline CDR1 is MNHEY and CDR2 is SMNVEV (reference sequence). CDR3 length: 20 residues. V was clipped by 4 bases and J by 1 base, with 23 bases between them. CDR3 nucleotides: TGTGCCAGCAGTTCCATTTATCTTACAGGGAGCGAGTCTGGGGCCAACGTCCTGACTTTC. This translates into CASSSIYLTGSESGANVLTF.

The rearrangement joins TRBV7-6 to TRBJ2-7, with 8 nucleotides matching TRBD2. The CDR3 has 15 amino acids. Germline loops: CDR1 SGHVS, CDR2 FNYEAQ. V lost 6 bases to trimming and J lost 5 bases; unmatched junction nucleotides: 12. The CDR3 nucleotides are TGTGCCAGCAGTCCAAGTTTATTAGCGGGAAACGAGCAGTACTTC. Translating gives CASSPSLLAGNEQYF.

V usage is TRBV11-1 and J usage is TRBJ1-2; TRBD1 matches at 8 bases. Germline values: CDR1 SGHAT, CDR2 FQDESV (reference sequence). Trimming took 5 bases from V and 3 from J; bases not matched to a gene: 11. CDR3 length: 16 residues. The chain's CDR3 is CASSPRTGQVDYGYTF. CDR3 nucleotides: TGTGCCAGCAGCCCCCGGACAGGGCAAGTGGACTATGGCTACACCTTC.

The J gene is TRBJ2-5, the V gene TRBV12-3 or TRBV12-4; D unclear. This CDR3 contains 11 residues. Trimming shortened V by 4 bases and J by 4 bases, and 4 bases separated the two germline ends. CDR3 DNA sequence: TGTGCCAGCAGTTCCTCAGAGACCCAGTACTTC. This gives the protein CASSSSETQYF.

The J gene is TRBJ2-4, the V gene TRBV3-1 (or the pseudogene TRBV3-2); TRBD1 matches at 7 bases. From germline, CDR1 is LGHDT and CDR2 YNNKEL (reference sequence). The CDR3 totals 15 residues. The ends lost 1 base at V and 9 bases at J; junction bases unmatched: 9. The CDR3 region has the DNA TGTGCCAGCAGCCAAGTCGGCAGGGGGAAGGGCATTCAGTACTTC. Residues: CASSQVGRGKGIQYF.

This chain uses TRBV10-2 with TRBJ1-2; 8 bases fit TRBD1. In germline, CDR1 is WSHSY, CDR2 SAAADI. Germline trimming cut 3 bases from V and 4 bases from J; bases unmatched to any gene: 7. The CDR3 runs 15 residues. As DNA, the CDR3 is TGCGCCAGCAGTGACCGGGCAGGGGGCGTCTATGGCTACACCTTC. Translating it yields CASSDRAGGVYGYTF.

This clone was recorded once. The chain uses TRBV6-5 and TRBJ1-2; 7 nucleotides line up with TRBD1. This CDR3 spans 14 amino acids. Germline V gives CDR1 MNHEY, CDR2 SVGAGI. The V gene end was trimmed by 7 bases and the J gene end by 7 bases; junction bases not matched to a gene: 12. The CDR3 protein is CASIKDRVLRGYTF. The CDR3 bases are TGTGCCAGCATAAAAGACAGGGTGCTTCGTGGCTACACCTTC.

This clone was seen only a few times. The chain is built from TRBV28 and TRBJ1-6; 7 nucleotides line up with TRBD1. The CDR3 consists of 14 residues. Germline V lookup: CDR1 MDHEN, CDR2 SYDVKM. The V gene end was trimmed by 5 bases and the J gene end by 5 bases; junction bases not matched to a gene: 3. The chain's CDR3 is CASSLGTDNSPLHF. The CDR3 bases are TGTGCCAGCAGTCTAGGGACAGATAATTCACCCCTCCACTTT.